One and the same sample provided the 3 T cell receptor beta chains below, sequenced in a study of patients and donors after allogeneic stem cell transplantation. TCRdb called the RT-PCR reads again in MiXCR, with one record for every CDR3 protein. The table has roughly 940,000 distinct CDR3 sequences, 18% seen once. Specimen: blood, either unsorted or a sorted T cell fraction (not recorded which). Source of these receptors: a human donor who was either an allogeneic HSCT recipient or a stem cell or donor lymphocyte infusion donor (not recorded which). It is not recorded whose cells these are; they may come from a transplant donor.

Only a few counts were recorded for this clonotype. The chain uses TRBV3-1 and TRBJ2-3; the D call may be TRBD1 or TRBD2 (6 bases each). Germline V gene sequence: CDR1 LGHDT, CDR2 YNNKEL (reference sequence). Trimming shortened V by 1 base and J by 5 bases, and 16 bases separated the two germline ends. This CDR3 contains 16 residues. The CDR3 is CASSQVLGGHRDTQYF. The DNA of the CDR3 is TGTGCCAGCAGCCAAGTGTTGGGGGGCCATAGAGATACGCAGTATTTT.

Notes on this clonotype: A read error may explain this, as a much larger clone is one base away. This chain uses TRBV10-3 with TRBJ1-5; no clear D gene. In germline, CDR1 is ENHRY, CDR2 SYGVKD. CDR3 size: 13 residues. V was pared by 2 bases and J by 0 bases, with 2 bases between. The CDR3 here is CAISEVSNQPQHF. CDR3 coding DNA: TGTGCCATCAGTGAGGTTAGCAATCAGCCCCAGCATTTT.

There are many counts of this clonotype. V gene TRBV20-1 combines with J gene TRBJ1-2; D is uncertain. Looked up from germline, CDR1 is DFQATT and CDR2 is SNEGSKA (reference sequence). The CDR3 contains 13 residues. V shed 4 bases and J shed 2 bases, with 11 bases lying between them. The CDR3 DNA reads TGCAGTGCTATTGACGGGAAAAACTATGGCTACACCTTC. Translation: CSAIDGKNYGYTF.